These 6 T cell receptor beta chains came from one sample sequenced in a study of PD-L1 blockade in urothelial cancer. Documented time point: peripheral blood 6 weeks after treatment start. The method was immunoSEQ multiplex PCR; TCRdb's version includes in-frame clones alone and lacks a portion of them. This table holds under 30,000 clones, around three quarters found once. The sample here was PBMCs, taken around atezolizumab (anti-PD-L1) treatment. Receptors were obtained from a man in his 70s with urothelial cancer.

Here the CDR3 reads CASSLDPSGGINYGYTF. As DNA, the CDR3 is TGTGCCAGCAGCTTGGATCCCTCCGGGGGGATTAACTATGGCTACACCTTC. The rearrangement joins TRBV5-6 to TRBJ1-2; D may be TRBD1 (5 bases). CDR3 length: 17 residues. V gave up 0 bases and J gave up 1 base, with 16 bases separating them. The germline CDR1 and CDR2 sequences are SGHDT and YYEEEE.

The chain couples TRBV19 to TRBJ2-6, with 7 bases aligning to TRBD1. V was clipped by 7 bases and J by 2 bases; unmatched bases: 8. The CDR3 loop spans 16 amino acids. Germline V CDR1 and CDR2: LNHDA, SQIVND (reference sequence). The CDR3 loop is CASTPDRVPGANVLTF. In DNA form, the CDR3 reads TGTGCCAGTACCCCAGACAGGGTACCTGGGGCCAACGTCCTGACTTTC.

The rearrangement links TRBV5-5 to TRBJ2-7; 10 nucleotides line up with TRBD1. Germline values: CDR1 SGHKS, CDR2 YYEKEE (reference sequence). V lost 5 bases and J lost 0; bases outside the gene matches: 5. This CDR3 comprises 15 residues. CDR3: CASSRTGGNSYEQYF. CDR3 DNA: TGTGCCAGCAGTCGGACAGGGGGAAACTCCTACGAGCAGTACTTC.

The V and J genes are TRBV18 and TRBJ2-2; possible D gene TRBD1, 6 bases. The V end lost 1 base, the J end lost 0 bases, and 15 bases lay between the germline ends. CDR1 is KGHSH and CDR2 is LQKENI in the germline V gene. This CDR3 contains 18 residues. The chain's CDR3 is CASSPLSPGQTNTGELFF. CDR3 coding DNA: TGTGCCAGCTCACCACTCTCCCCGGGACAAACGAACACCGGGGAGCTGTTTTTT.

This clone was detected once. The CDR3 DNA sequence: TGCGCCAGCATAAATGACAGGTCCGCTTACGAGCAGTACTTC. The encoded protein is CASINDRSAYEQYF. The chain couples TRBV10-1 to TRBJ2-7; D is perhaps TRBD1 (6 bases). This CDR3 is built from 14 residues. Germline V gene data show CDR1 as WNHNN and CDR2 as SYGVQD (reference sequence). The V end lost 7 bases, the J end lost 4 bases, and 17 bases lay between the germline ends.

The chain has TRBV6-5 and TRBJ1-2, with 8 bases fitting TRBD1. Losses at the gene ends were 0 bases for V and 6 bases for J; bases not matched to a gene: 6. CDR3 length: 15 amino acids. Germline V CDR1 and CDR2: MNHEY, SVGAGI. The CDR3 DNA reads as TGTGCCAGCAGTTACTCGAGGCACAGGGGGGATGGCTACACCTTC. As protein: CASSYSRHRGDGYTF.